This passage covers 28 T cell receptor beta chains from one sample sequenced in a study of blood T cell repertoires in COVID-19. Only in-frame clones appear in the TCRdb table, and some are missing; sequencing was by immunoSEQ multiplex PCR. The sample lists about 64,000 clones; around 90% were seen once. Sequencing input: peripheral blood. Receptors originate from a woman aged 80 or older with active COVID-19.

V is TRBV27 and J is TRBJ2-1; D possibly corresponds to TRBD2 (5 bases). Germline loops: CDR1 MNHEY, CDR2 SMNVEV (reference sequence). The CDR3 contains 16 residues. V was cut by 6 bases and J by 0 bases, with 15 bases left in between. This CDR3 is CASSLRRAGSYNEQFF. In DNA form, the CDR3 reads TGTGCCAGCAGCCTCCGGCGGGCCGGCTCCTACAATGAGCAGTTCTTC.

Remarks on this clone: A junction boundary mismatches the germline segment, possibly from a read error. The CDR3 loop is CAGSPQGNTEAFF. The CDR3 DNA follows: TGTGCCGGCAGTCCCCAGGGGAACACTGAAGCTTTCTTT. This rearrangement joins TRBV27 to TRBJ1-1, with D perhaps TRBD1 (5 bases). Germline V gene lookup returns CDR1 MNHEY and CDR2 SMNVEV (reference sequence). The CDR3 contains 13 residues.

The chain has TRBV11-2 and TRBJ2-3; D not certain. CDR1 is SGHAT and CDR2 is FQNNGV in the germline V gene. V lost 5 bases and J 7 bases, leaving 16 bases between the germline ends. The CDR3 is 14 amino acids. The CDR3 nucleotides are TGTGCCAGCAGCCCCCCCGGTCAGCGACATACGCAGTATTTT. This gives the protein CASSPPGQRHTQYF.

CDR3 coding DNA: TGCAGCGTTGAACGGGACAGGGGTGGGGCCGGGGAGCTGTTTTTT. This sequence encodes CSVERDRGGAGELFF. The chain recombines TRBV29-1 with TRBJ2-2; 10 nucleotides line up with TRBD1. V trimming: 2 bases; J trimming: 6 bases; junction bases outside the gene matches: 6. The CDR3 loop spans 15 amino acids. The germline V gene has CDR1 SQVTM and CDR2 ANQGSEA.

This clone has a single count. This sequence joins TRBV29-1 and TRBJ2-1, with TRBD2 matching over 7 bases. V lost 7 bases to trimming and J lost 3 bases; unmatched junction nucleotides: 9. The CDR3 sequence is 14 residues long. CDR1 is SQVTM and CDR2 is ANQGSEA in the germline V gene. The CDR3 here is CSGALAGLYNEQFF. CDR3 coding DNA: TGCAGCGGGGCATTAGCGGGCCTCTACAATGAGCAGTTCTTC.

The J gene is TRBJ2-3, the V gene TRBV7-9; 9 nucleotides align to TRBD2. CDR1 is SEHNR and CDR2 is FQNEAQ in the germline V gene (reference sequence). J was trimmed by 4 bases and V by 0 bases; bases with no gene match: 8. The length of the CDR3 is 17 residues. CDR3 protein: CASSLASSGRTPDTQYF. Here the CDR3 DNA reads TGTGCCAGCAGCTTAGCGTCCAGCGGGAGGACCCCAGATACGCAGTATTTT.

The chain combines TRBV11-3 with TRBJ2-2; D is possibly TRBD1 (6 bases). Germline CDR1 SGHNT, CDR2 YENEEA. The CDR3 spans 15 residues. V was shortened by 3 bases and J by 3 bases, with 11 bases between the two germline ends. This CDR3 reads CASSLLSGDTGELFF. The CDR3 coding sequence is TGTGCCAGCAGCTTGCTTTCAGGGGACACCGGGGAGCTGTTTTTT.

V is TRBV14 and J is TRBJ2-2; D is unresolved. The CDR3 length is 13 residues. Germline V gives CDR1 SGHDN, CDR2 FVKESK. V was pared by 4 bases and J by 7 bases, with 10 bases between. CDR3 in amino acids: CASSLIPGGELFF. The CDR3 DNA sequence: TGTGCCAGCAGCCTAATTCCAGGCGGGGAGCTGTTTTTT.

The rearrangement joins TRBV18 to TRBJ2-7; 12 positions match TRBD1. The CDR3 is 14 amino acids. The germline gives CDR1 KGHSH, CDR2 LQKENI. V was pared by 8 bases and J by 4 bases, with 6 bases of the junction left unmatched. The CDR3 loop reads CASQGDRGLYEQYV. In nucleotides, the CDR3 is TGTGCCAGCCAAGGGGACAGGGGGCTTTACGAGCAGTACGTC.

The chain employs TRBV7-9 and TRBJ2-1, with TRBD2 matching 9 bases. From germline, CDR1 is SEHNR and CDR2 FQNEAQ (reference sequence). This CDR3 comprises 15 residues. V shed 5 bases, J shed 6 bases, and the junction held 8 bases outside the gene matches. The CDR3 nucleotides read TGTGCCAGCAGCCGTAGCGGGAGCATGGTCAATGAGCAGTTCTTC. Protein sequence: CASSRSGSMVNEQFF. The entire variable domain, with the rest obtained from reference TRBV7-9 and TRBJ2-1, is as follows: DTGVSQNPRHKITKRGQNVTFRCDPISEHNRLYWYRQTLGQGPEFLTYFQNEAQLEKSRLLSDRFSAERPKGSFSTLEIQRTEQGDSAMYLCASSRSGSMVNEQFFGPGTRLTVL.

The chain is built from TRBV5-6 and TRBJ2-7; tentatively, D is TRBD1 (6 bases). This CDR3 spans 13 amino acids. Germline V gives CDR1 SGHDT, CDR2 YYEEEE. V was pared by 4 bases and J by 0 bases, with 8 bases between. The CDR3, as DNA: TGTGCCAGCAGCCGCAGGGGCTCCTACGAGCAGTACGTC. Protein: CASSRRGSYEQYV.

The J gene is TRBJ1-1, the V gene TRBV19; D is undetermined. The V and J ends lost 0 bases and 11 bases respectively, with 13 bases between them. This CDR3 is built from 13 residues. Germline CDR1 reads LNHDA; CDR2 reads SQIVND (reference sequence). The CDR3 is CASSIDNPRRAFF. The CDR3, as DNA: TGTGCCAGTAGTATAGATAACCCGCGGCGGGCTTTCTTT.

The chain recombines TRBV5-1 with TRBJ1-4; D might be TRBD1 (6 bases). Trimming cost V 4 bases and J 4 bases, with 11 bases left between them. The V gene's germline CDR1 is SGHRS and CDR2 YFSETQ. CDR3 size: 14 residues. The DNA of the CDR3 is TGCGCCAGCAGCCAGACAGGACTTAATGAAAAACTGTTTTTT. The encoded protein is CASSQTGLNEKLFF.

J is TRBJ2-2 and V is TRBV18; no clear D. In germline, CDR1 is KGHSH, CDR2 LQKENI. With 4 bases removed from V and 2 bases from J, the gap between germline ends came to 8 bases. The CDR3 sequence is 14 residues long. The chain's CDR3 is CASSQTSNTGELFF. The CDR3, as DNA: TGTGCCAGCTCACAGACTTCTAACACCGGGGAGCTGTTTTTT. The full variable domain, in which reference TRBV18 and TRBJ2-2 provide the parts outside the CDR3, is NAGVMQNPRHLVRRRGQEARLRCSPMKGHSHVYWYRQLPEEGLKFMVYLQKENIIDESGMPKERFSAEFPKEGPSILRIQQVVRGDSAAYFCASSQTSNTGELFFGEGSRLTVL.

CDR3 protein: CASSDVPGQGDYGYTF. The CDR3 DNA is TGTGCCAGCAGTGATGTTCCCGGACAGGGGGACTATGGCTACACCTTC. The chain is built from TRBV6-1 and TRBJ1-2, with 10 bases lining up with TRBD1. From germline, CDR1 is MNHNS and CDR2 SASEGT. The CDR3 covers 16 residues. Unmatched junction bases numbered 7, after V lost 3 bases and J lost 3 bases.

The rearrangement links TRBV5-6 to TRBJ2-2; possible D gene TRBD1, 5 bases. V was clipped by 2 bases and J by 2 bases, with 13 bases between them. Germline CDR1 and CDR2: SGHDT and YYEEEE. The CDR3 covers 16 residues. For the CDR3, the DNA is TGTGCCAGCAGCTTTGCAGAAGGACAAAACACCGGGGAGCTGTTTTTT. Translation: CASSFAEGQNTGELFF. The variable domain in full, with the rest retrieved from reference TRBV5-6 and TRBJ2-2, is DAGVTQSPTHLIKTRGQQVTLRCSPKSGHDTVSWYQQALGQGPQFIFQYYEEEERQRGNFPDRFSGHQFPNYSSELNVNALLLGDSALYLCASSFAEGQNTGELFFGEGSRLTVL.

The chain combines TRBV30 with TRBJ1-6, with TRBD1 matching 10 bases. The germline gives CDR1 GTSNPN, CDR2 SVGIG (reference sequence). V trimming: 5 bases; J trimming: 8 bases; junction bases outside the gene matches: 12. There are 16 residues in the CDR3. The CDR3 sequence is CAWRPGDRGLHSPLHF. In DNA, the CDR3 is TGTGCCTGGCGGCCTGGGGACAGGGGCCTACATTCACCCCTCCACTTT.

The J gene is TRBJ1-4, the V gene TRBV4-2; D may be TRBD1 (5 bases). This CDR3 region has 14 residues. CDR1 is LGHNA, CDR2 YNFKEQ, per germline. V shed 4 bases and J shed 3 bases, with 9 bases lying between them. Here the CDR3 reads CASSRGTSNEKLFF. The DNA for the CDR3 is TGTGCCAGCAGCCGCGGGACTTCTAATGAAAAACTGTTTTTT.

The chain combines TRBV27 with TRBJ1-1, with a tentative D call TRBD1 (6 bases). The CDR3 covers 14 residues. Deletions cut 2 bases from V and 4 bases from J, with 11 bases between. Looked up from germline, CDR1 is MNHEY and CDR2 is SMNVEV (reference sequence). The chain's CDR3 is CASSLGGGGTEAFF. In DNA, the CDR3 is TGTGCCAGCAGTTTAGGGGGCGGGGGCACTGAAGCTTTCTTT.

This clone was recorded only once. The chain combines TRBV10-1 with TRBJ2-3; 10 nucleotides agree with TRBD1. V shed 0 bases, J shed 6 bases, and the junction held 9 bases outside the gene matches. The germline gives CDR1 WNHNN, CDR2 SYGVQD (reference sequence). The CDR3 length is 17 residues. The CDR3 coding sequence is TGCGCCAGCAGTGAGTCCCCTCCGGGACAGGGGAGGGATACGCAGTATTTT. It encodes CASSESPPGQGRDTQYF.

V usage is TRBV28 and J usage is TRBJ2-1, with no clear D. Trimming stripped 2 bases from V and 8 bases from J, with 22 bases between. Per the germline V gene, CDR1 is MDHEN and CDR2 is SYDVKM. The CDR3 loop spans 17 amino acids. The CDR3 here is CASSLITRWIGSDEQFF. For the CDR3, the DNA is TGTGCCAGCAGTTTAATCACGAGGTGGATTGGGTCGGATGAGCAGTTCTTC.

This sequence joins TRBV7-6 and TRBJ1-3; no firm D call. CDR1 and CDR2 from the germline V gene are SGHVS and FNYEAQ. The CDR3 has 16 amino acids. Trimming took 1 base from V and 2 from J, leaving 12 bases between them. CDR3 nucleotide sequence: TGTGCCAGCAGCTTAGTAGCGATAACTACTGGAAACACCATATATTTT. It translates to CASSLVAITTGNTIYF.

The chain has TRBV5-4 and TRBJ2-2; TRBD2 might be the D (6 bases). CDR1 and CDR2 (germline): SGHNT, YYREEE (reference sequence). The CDR3 length is 14 residues. Between the trimmed V and J ends, which lost 4 bases and 6 bases, there was a span of 13 bases. The DNA for the CDR3 is TGTGCCAGCAGCGATGGACGGGGGTCCGGGGAGCTGTTTTTT. Amino acid sequence: CASSDGRGSGELFF.

This clone was detected only a few times. The chain uses TRBV5-1 and TRBJ2-4; 7 bases match TRBD1. The CDR3 extends over 14 amino acids. CDR1 is SGHRS, CDR2 YFSETQ, per germline. With V trimmed by 0 bases and J by 5 bases, 2 bases remained unmatched. Here the CDR3 reads CASSLAGTENIQYF. The CDR3 DNA follows: TGCGCCAGCAGCTTGGCGGGGACAGAAAACATTCAGTACTTC.

The chain carries TRBV5-1 and TRBJ1-2; TRBD1 is a possible D gene (6 bases). The CDR3 runs 16 residues. The V gene's germline CDR1 is SGHRS and CDR2 YFSETQ. With 0 bases removed from V and 3 bases from J, the gap between germline ends came to 15 bases. CDR3 coding DNA: TGCGCCAGCAGCTTGGCCCCGGGGGGCATGGACTATGGCTACACCTTC. Protein product: CASSLAPGGMDYGYTF. Full variable domain (rest looked up from reference TRBV5-1 and TRBJ1-2): KAGVTQTPRYLIKTRGQQVTLSCSPISGHRSVSWYQQTPGQGLQFLFEYFSETQRNKGNFPGRFSGRQFSNSRSEMNVSTLELGDSALYLCASSLAPGGMDYGYTFGSGTRLTVV.

This rearrangement joins TRBV18 to TRBJ2-1; 9 bases are a match to TRBD1. Per germline, CDR1 KGHSH and CDR2 LQKENI. V lost 2 bases, J lost 3 bases, and 2 bases stayed unmatched. CDR3 length: 15 amino acids. The CDR3 sequence: CASSPRTGVYNEQFF. CDR3 in DNA: TGTGCCAGCTCACCAAGGACAGGGGTCTACAATGAGCAGTTCTTC.

The chain joins TRBV7-9 to TRBJ2-7; 12 bases are a match to TRBD1. Per germline, CDR1 SEHNR and CDR2 FQNEAQ (reference sequence). The CDR3 runs 16 residues. CDR3 DNA sequence: TGTGCCAGCAGCGGACCCGGGACAGGGGGCTCCAACGAGCAGTACGTC. This translates into CASSGPGTGGSNEQYV.

V gene TRBV24-1 combines with J gene TRBJ2-3; 15 bases align to TRBD2. The germline V gene has CDR1 KGHDR and CDR2 SFDVKD. The CDR3 length is 16 residues. Germline trimming cut 9 bases from V and 1 base from J; bases unmatched to any gene: 4. DNA for the CDR3: TGTGCCACCGGACTAGCGGGGGGGCAGGGCACAGATACGCAGTATTTT. Amino acids: CATGLAGGQGTDTQYF.